This T cell receptor (beta chain) was profiled in a study of blood T cell repertoires in COVID-19. Study as a whole: COVID-19 samples, acute and convalescent, were from the United States, Italy and Spain. T cells, B-cell-depleted T cells, or PBMCs provided the cDNA or gDNA that served as material.

The protocol was immunoSEQ multiplex PCR, while the TCRdb copy is restricted to in-frame clones and leaves out a portion. This sample yields fewer than 75,000 clones, of which roughly 86% are seen a single time; under 8% belongs to the top ten. This clonotype was sampled from a man aged 45-60 years with active COVID-19. The sample consisted of peripheral blood.

CDR3 nucleotide sequence: TGTGCCAGCAGCGTGACCAGCGGGAGAACTCGACCTGAGCAGTTCTTC. Translated: CASSVTSGRTRPEQFF. This sequence joins TRBV7-2 and TRBJ2-1; 8 nucleotides line up with TRBD2. The V gene's germline CDR1 is SGHTA and CDR2 FQGNSA. The CDR3 is 16 residues long. V dropped 5 bases and J dropped 9; count of bases not matched to a gene: 15.